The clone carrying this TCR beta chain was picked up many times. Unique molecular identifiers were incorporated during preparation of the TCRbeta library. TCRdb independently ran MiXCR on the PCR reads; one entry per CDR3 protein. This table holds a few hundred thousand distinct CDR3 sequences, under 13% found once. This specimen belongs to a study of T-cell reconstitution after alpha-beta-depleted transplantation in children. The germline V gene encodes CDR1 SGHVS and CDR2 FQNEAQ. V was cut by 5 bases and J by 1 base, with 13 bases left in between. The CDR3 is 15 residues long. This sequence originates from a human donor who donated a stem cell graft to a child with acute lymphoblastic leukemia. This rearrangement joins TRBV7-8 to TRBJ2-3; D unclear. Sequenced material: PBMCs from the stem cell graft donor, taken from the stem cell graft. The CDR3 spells CASSRKRLGTDTQYF. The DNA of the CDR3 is TGTGCCAGCAGCCGGAAGAGACTGGGCACAGATACGCAGTATTTT.